These 27 T cell receptor beta chains originate from one sample sequenced in a study of blood T cells in healthy people across ages. The use of a sample-barcoded 5' primer and a J-beta primer mix characterized a second PCR of about 6 to 12 cycles. TCRdb recomputed calls from the 5' RACE reads with MiXCR, one row per CDR3 protein. The sample yields fewer than 750,000 distinct CDR3 sequences, under 65% seen once. Sequencing was done on a sample of blood. All receptors come from a woman over 75 in good health.

The CDR3 DNA follows: TGTGCCAGCAGCTACGCGAGGGCAGGCAATCAGCCCCAGCATTTT. Translated, it gives CASSYARAGNQPQHF. The chain joins TRBV6-6 to TRBJ1-5, with no clear D. Germline CDR1 and CDR2: MNHNY and SVGAGI (reference sequence). The V gene lost 6 bases and the J gene lost 2 bases, with 14 bases spanning the gap. The CDR3 length is 15 residues.

To note about this clonotype: This clone may be a read error of a much larger clone one base away. V is TRBV30 and J is TRBJ2-1, with 7 bases fitting TRBD1. V dropped 5 bases and J dropped 8; count of bases not matched to a gene: 9. CDR3 length: 13 amino acids. CDR1 GTSNPN and CDR2 SVGIG come from the germline V gene (reference sequence). CDR3 region: CAWAETGIYEQFF. The DNA of the CDR3 is TGTGCCTGGGCCGAGACAGGGATCTATGAGCAGTTCTTC.

In its sample, this clonotype was seen a few times. The chain recombines TRBV12-3 or TRBV12-4 with TRBJ2-4, with D perhaps given as TRBD1 or TRBD2 (7 bases each). This CDR3 has 17 amino acids. The germline V and J ends were trimmed by 0 bases and 2 bases, with 14 bases remaining between them. The CDR3 region has the DNA TGTGCCAGCAGTTTAGCAAACAGGGGAGGGACCAAAAACATTCAGTACTTC. Encoded protein: CASSLANRGGTKNIQYF.

Concerning this clonotype: This may be a read error, as it is one base from a much larger clone. CDR3 sequence: CTWGGLAGPYEQYF. CDR3 in DNA: TGTACCTGGGGGGGACTAGCGGGACCCTACGAGCAGTACTTC. The chain joins TRBV30 to TRBJ2-7; 13 nucleotides agree with TRBD2. The germline V gene has CDR1 GTSNPN and CDR2 SVGIG (reference sequence). CDR3 length: 14 residues.

This clonotype was recorded many times. This chain links TRBV20-1 with TRBJ2-3, with 9 bases that match TRBD2. The CDR3 is 15 residues long. CDR1 and CDR2 from the germline V gene are DFQATT and SNEGSKA (reference sequence). With 4 bases clipped from V and 0 bases from J, the junction kept 5 bases outside the gene matches. CDR3 in DNA: TGCAGTGCTACCAGACTAGCGGAAAGCACAGATACGCAGTATTTT. Its protein product is CSATRLAESTDTQYF.

Turning to this clonotype: This sequence may be a read error, since a much larger clone differs from it by one base. V and J are TRBV7-3 and TRBJ1-2; D possibly corresponds to TRBD1 (5 bases). There are 15 residues in the CDR3. The germline V gene has CDR1 SGHTA and CDR2 FQGTGA. CDR3 sequence (DNA): TGTGCCAGCAGCCTCGGAGGGGCATCTAACTGTGGCTACACCTTC. Its protein product is CASSLGGASNCGYTF.

CDR3 in amino acids: CASSEKRVSGRYTGELFF. CDR3 sequence (DNA): TGTGCCAGCAGCGAAAAGAGGGTTAGCGGGCGATACACCGGGGAGCTGTTTTTT. This chain links TRBV9 with TRBJ2-2; 7 positions agree with TRBD2. The germline V gene encodes CDR1 SGDLS and CDR2 YYNGEE. The CDR3 is 18 amino acids. J was trimmed by 3 bases and V by 3 bases; bases with no gene match: 14.

On this clonotype: This clone may be a read error of a much larger clone one base away. The CDR3 DNA reads TGTGCCAGCGCACCGAGCGGGACCGATACGCAGTATTTT. Translation: CASAPSGTDTQYF. The chain combines TRBV18 with TRBJ2-3, with 7 bases matching TRBD2. The germline V gene has CDR1 KGHSH and CDR2 LQKENI. The CDR3 has 13 amino acids.

The chain employs TRBV6-5 and TRBJ2-5; the D is unclear. This CDR3 contains 14 residues. Germline V CDR1 and CDR2: MNHEY, SVGAGI. The V and J ends lost 5 bases and 2 bases respectively, with 12 bases between them. As DNA, the CDR3 is TGTGCCAGCAGTGCAGCCATGACTCAAGAGACCCAGTACTTC. Its protein product is CASSAAMTQETQYF.

The chain has TRBV20-1 and TRBJ2-1; D is perhaps TRBD2 (5 bases). The V and J ends lost 7 bases and 7 bases respectively, with 14 bases between them. Germline CDR1 is DFQATT and CDR2 is SNEGSKA (reference sequence). The CDR3 is made up of 12 amino acids. The DNA of the CDR3 is TGCAGTGGGAGGCGGTGGGGAAATGAGCAGTTCTTC. Translated: CSGRRWGNEQFF.

The V and J genes are TRBV6-5 and TRBJ2-4; 8 bases line up with TRBD2. Germline assignment: CDR1 MNHEY and CDR2 SVGAGI. The CDR3 runs 16 residues. V lost 2 bases, J lost 15 bases, and 18 bases stayed unmatched. Here the CDR3 reads CASSYRGTSSINELYF. The CDR3 nucleotides read TGTGCCAGCAGTTACCGTGGGACTAGTTCGATCAATGAGCTGTACTTC.

The rearrangement links TRBV27 to TRBJ2-5; tentative D call: TRBD1 (6 bases). CDR1 and CDR2 (germline): MNHEY, SMNVEV (reference sequence). The CDR3 extends over 13 amino acids. V lost 9 bases to trimming and J lost 11 bases, with 22 bases between them. The chain's CDR3 is CASGQGSVDEQYF. CDR3 DNA sequence: TGTGCCAGTGGGCAGGGGAGTGTCGATGAGCAGTACTTC.

This clonotype has ten or more counts. The gene calls are TRBV6-6 and TRBJ2-5; D is unclear. This CDR3 has 16 amino acids. CDR1 is MNHNY and CDR2 is SVGAGI in the germline V gene (reference sequence). V lost 0 bases and J lost 3, with 14 bases in between. CDR3 sequence: CASSYSIQIRKETQYF. For the CDR3, the DNA is TGTGCCAGCAGTTACTCGATCCAGATCCGAAAAGAGACCCAGTACTTC.

Concerning this clonotype itself: Germline and junction disagree at one end, which may indicate a read error. V and J are TRBV6-5 and TRBJ2-5, with TRBD1 as a possible D gene (6 bases). Germline V gives CDR1 MNHEY, CDR2 SVGAGI. The CDR3 runs to 15 residues. The CDR3 loop reads CVSSYQGQPINEQYF. The CDR3 region has the DNA TGTGTCAGCAGTTACCAGGGGCAACCTATCAATGAGCAGTACTTC.

The J gene is TRBJ2-2, the V gene TRBV5-1; no clear D. Germline loops: CDR1 SGHRS, CDR2 YFSETQ. Trimming left V 7 bases short and J 2 bases short, with 12 bases between. This CDR3 is built from 14 residues. CDR3 DNA: TGCGCCAGCGGGTCAAGGGCAAACACCGGGGAGCTGTTTTTT. Its translation: CASGSRANTGELFF.

The V gene is TRBV20-1, the J gene TRBJ1-6; a weak D match, TRBD1 (6 bases). The CDR3 sequence is 14 residues long. Germline V lookup: CDR1 DFQATT, CDR2 SNEGSKA (reference sequence). Trimming left V 7 bases short and J 8 bases short, with 18 bases between. The CDR3 protein is CSVPGRGADSPLHF. The CDR3 bases are TGCAGTGTCCCTGGTAGGGGGGCGGATTCACCCCTCCACTTT.

The V and J genes are TRBV20-1 and TRBJ2-5; 7 nucleotides align to TRBD2. Germline V gene lookup returns CDR1 DFQATT and CDR2 SNEGSKA (reference sequence). The J segment lost 4 bases and the V segment lost 0 bases, leaving 8 bases of the junction unmatched. The CDR3 runs 15 residues. In DNA, the CDR3 is TGCAGTGCTAGAGAGTGGGGGGGGAAGAGAGAGACCCAGTACTTC. Amino acids: CSAREWGGKRETQYF.

V is TRBV7-2 and J is TRBJ2-1; D is uncertain. The V and J ends lost 0 bases and 11 bases respectively, with 14 bases between them. CDR1 is SGHTA, CDR2 FQGNSA, per germline. The length of the CDR3 is 14 residues. In nucleotides, the CDR3 is TGTGCCAGCAGCTTAGCCGGAGTCTGGCACCAGCAGTTCTTC. Protein sequence: CASSLAGVWHQQFF.

As concerns this clonotype: A junction boundary mismatches the germline segment, possibly from a read error. The chain recombines TRBV11-2 with TRBJ2-1; TRBD2 is a possible D gene (6 bases). Per the germline V gene, CDR1 is SGHAT and CDR2 is FQNNGV. The CDR3 runs to 15 residues. The CDR3: CVSTLLGLPYNEQFF. In DNA, the CDR3 is TGTGTCAGCACCCTCCTGGGACTCCCCTACAATGAGCAGTTCTTC.

The chain uses TRBV15 and TRBJ1-4; 10 bases match TRBD1. V shed 0 bases, J shed 11 bases, and the junction held 3 bases outside the gene matches. CDR1 and CDR2 from the germline V gene are LNHNV and YYDKDF (reference sequence). This CDR3 has 14 residues. The CDR3 region is CATSRDLDRGKLFF. The CDR3 DNA follows: TGTGCCACCAGCAGAGATCTGGACAGGGGGAAACTGTTTTTT. Full variable domain (outside the CDR3, taken from reference TRBV15 and TRBJ1-4): DAMVIQNPRYQVTQFGKPVTLSCSQTLNHNVMYWYQQKSSQAPKLLFHYYDKDFNNEADTPDNFQSRRPNTSFCFLDIRSPGLGDTAMYLCATSRDLDRGKLFFGSGTQLSVL.

This clonotype has only a few counts. V usage is TRBV18 and J usage is TRBJ2-1; D call uncertain. V was pared by 6 bases and J by 6 bases, with 18 bases between. The length of the CDR3 is 15 residues. In germline, CDR1 is KGHSH, CDR2 LQKENI. In nucleotides, the CDR3 is TGTGCCAGCTCGCCGGATGCACACGTGGGCAATGAGCAGTTCTTC. Protein sequence: CASSPDAHVGNEQFF.

At least ten counts were recorded for this clonotype. The genes are TRBV7-9 and TRBJ2-7; D is possibly TRBD1 (6 bases). V lost 5 bases and J 5 bases, leaving 16 bases between the germline ends. The CDR3 length is 14 residues. Germline V lookup: CDR1 SEHNR, CDR2 FQNEAQ (reference sequence). CDR3 in amino acids: CASSNRDIWDEQYF. DNA for the CDR3: TGTGCCAGCAGCAACCGGGACATATGGGACGAGCAGTACTTC.

V is TRBV18 and J is TRBJ2-7, with a tentative D call TRBD1 (5 bases). Germline V gives CDR1 KGHSH, CDR2 LQKENI. V was pared by 4 bases and J by 6 bases, with 10 bases between. The CDR3 has 12 amino acids. The CDR3 DNA sequence: TGTGCCAGCTCACAGCAGGGAACCGAGCAGTACTTC. Its translation: CASSQQGTEQYF.

About this clonotype: A much larger clone is a single base away; this may be a read error. The chain employs TRBV5-1 and TRBJ2-1, with D possibly matching TRBD1 (6 bases). CDR3 length: 15 amino acids. V lost 0 bases to trimming and J lost 10 bases, with 17 bases between them. Germline V CDR1 and CDR2: SGHRS, YFSETQ. The CDR3 DNA sequence: TGCGCCAGCAGCTTGGGTACAGGGTTTTTCTACGAGCAGTTCTTC. This codes for CASSLGTGFFYEQFF. Full variable domain (missing parts from reference TRBV5-1 and TRBJ2-1): KAGVTQTPRYLIKTRGQQVTLSCSPISGHRSVSWYQQTPGQGLQFLFEYFSETQRNKGNFPGRFSGRQFSNSRSEMNVSTLELGDSALYLCASSLGTGFFYEQFFGPGTRLTVL.

The rearrangement uses TRBV7-2 and TRBJ1-1; D not resolved. The CDR3 loop spans 14 amino acids. Deletions cut 4 bases from V and 0 bases from J, with 9 bases between. CDR1 is SGHTA, CDR2 FQGNSA, per germline. CDR3 protein: CASSSSRVNTEAFF. CDR3 sequence (DNA): TGTGCCAGCAGCTCTTCAAGGGTGAACACTGAAGCTTTCTTT.

This clonotype was found many times. This chain joins TRBV28 and TRBJ2-1, with TRBD1 identical over 7 bases. CDR1 and CDR2 (germline): MDHEN, SYDVKM. V dropped 8 bases and J dropped 3; count of bases not matched to a gene: 4. CDR3 length: 13 amino acids. CDR3 amino acids: CASRDSLYNEQFF. Written as DNA, the CDR3 is TGTGCCAGCCGGGACAGCCTCTACAATGAGCAGTTCTTC.

The chain recombines TRBV24-1 with TRBJ2-1; a weak D match, TRBD2 (7 bases). The assigned J gene may be wrong: the sequence end matches TRBJ2-7 better. The CDR3 spans 17 residues. Germline lookup yields CDR1 KGHDR and CDR2 SFDVKD. CDR3 amino acids: CATSPQSGGGAYNEQYF. The DNA of the CDR3 is TGTGCCACCAGTCCCCAGTCGGGTGGGGGGGCCTACAATGAGCAGTACTTC.